This record looks at one T cell receptor (beta chain) sequence and its context. Its antigen is unidentified. This sample is drawn from a study of OX40 agonist ivuxolimab in advanced cancers. The wider study: Intravenous ivuxolimab was administered to patients every 2 weeks at 0.01 to 10 mg/kg. Dose-escalation patients were diagnosed with hepatocellular carcinoma, melanoma, renal cell cancer or head and neck cancer. Three patients, one with hepatocellular carcinoma and two with cutaneous melanoma, achieved partial responses.

TCRdb keeps only in-frame clones here, not all; method: immunoSEQ multiplex PCR. The sample shows about 86,000 clones, 80% to 95% of them seen only once. Study-wide results and caveats: Still undetermined is the antigen specificity of the expanded peripheral T cells.

Trimming took 3 bases from V and 2 from J, leaving 11 bases between them. The CDR3 length is 14 residues. From germline, CDR1 is MDHEN and CDR2 SYDVKM. Specimen: CD4+ or CD8+ T cells sorted from blood, collected in a trial of the OX40 agonist ivuxolimab. This TCR came from an adult with an advanced solid tumor such as melanoma, head and neck, liver or kidney cancer. V is TRBV28 and J is TRBJ2-7, with D perhaps matching TRBD1 (5 bases). This CDR3 is CASSFPDRAYEQYF. The CDR3 nucleotides read TGTGCCAGCAGTTTCCCCGACAGAGCCTACGAGCAGTACTTC.